This is a list of T cell receptor beta chains from one sample in a study of tumor and adjacent non-tumor tissue in lung cancer. One entry per CDR3 protein, called by TCRdb with MiXCR from the multiplex PCR reads. The data contain 120,000 to 150,000 distinct CDR3 sequences, 66% of them singletons. The source material was lung tumor tissue. The receptor set was obtained from a man between 60 and 70 years old with small cell lung cancer. The CDR3 runs from the conserved cysteine through the conserved F or W. Each record gives: V gene, J gene, clone size, D gene, CDR3 protein, CDR3 DNA. The D gene is left open where the match is weak. Clone size is shown for a subset of rows, as once, few, many or a class of expanded clone.

TRBV7-9	TRBJ2-2	NA	TRBD2	CTSSSRTSGSTGELIF	TGTACCAGCAGCTCGAGGACTAGCGGGAGCACCGGGGAGCTGATTTTT
TRBV6-1	TRBJ2-5	NA	NA	CASRGLGETQYF	TGTGCCAGCAGGGGCCTGGGGGAGACCCAGTACTTC
TRBV20-1	TRBJ2-5	many	NA	CSASKERETQYF	TGCAGTGCTAGTAAGGAGAGGGAGACCCAGTACTTC
TRBV6-2/TRBV6-3	TRBJ2-7	NA	TRBD2	CVSSFGTSTNKQYF	TGTGTCAGCAGTTTTGGGACTAGCACGAACAAGCAGTACTTC
TRBV12-3/TRBV12-4	TRBJ2-1	few	TRBD2	CASTPAGVGRNEQFF	TGTGCCAGCACCCCAGCGGGAGTCGGGAGGAATGAGCAGTTCTTC
TRBV5-4	TRBJ2-5	NA	NA	CTSSLDTSWETQYF	TGTACCAGCAGCTTGGATACTAGTTGGGAGACCCAGTACTTC
TRBV13	TRBJ1-2	NA	NA	CVSSLGYYGYAF	TGTGTCAGCAGTTTAGGGTACTATGGCTACGCCTTC
TRBV5-1	TRBJ1-4	few	NA	CASTQAGRREKLFF	TGCGCCAGCACCCAAGCAGGGAGGCGTGAAAAACTGTTTTTT
TRBV11-2	TRBJ2-7	NA	NA	CASQKRQGREQYF	TGTGCCAGCCAGAAGCGGCAGGGGCGCGAGCAGTACTTC
TRBV5-1	TRBJ2-6	few	TRBD1	CASSMTGGSGANVLTF	TGCGCCAGCAGCATGACAGGGGGGTCTGGGGCCAACGTCCTGACTTTC
TRBV12-3/TRBV12-4	TRBJ1-2	NA	NA	CASGLAGEGNYGYTF	TGTGCCAGCGGTTTAGCTGGGGAAGGGAACTATGGCTACACCTTC
TRBV20-1	TRBJ2-5	NA	NA	CSASRHSKTQYF	TGCAGTGCTAGTAGACACTCGAAGACCCAGTACTTC
TRBV29-1	TRBJ2-5	NA	NA	CSVEFGTSQEIQYF	TGCAGCGTTGAGTTTGGGACAAGCCAAGAGATCCAGTACTTC
TRBV11-2	TRBJ2-5	NA	TRBD2	CASRGLADGVETQYF	TGTGCCAGCAGGGGACTAGCGGATGGCGTGGAGACCCAATACTTC
TRBV12-3/TRBV12-4	TRBJ2-4	NA	NA	CASSLRRSSAKNIQYF	TGTGCCAGCAGTTTACGAAGGTCCTCAGCCAAAAACATTCAGTACTTC
TRBV5-4	TRBJ1-3	NA	TRBD1	CASRTQGGNTIYF	TGTGCCAGTAGAACACAGGGGGGAAACACCATATATTTT
TRBV12-1	TRBJ2-1	many	NA	CASSFKREAHNEQFF	TGTGCCAGCAGCTTTAAGCGGGAGGCCCACAATGAGCAGTTCTTC
TRBV20-1	TRBJ2-1	NA	NA	CSARYVSGLRQSYNEHFF	TGCAGTGCTAGATATGTGAGCGGGTTACGGCAGTCCTACAATGAGCACTTCTTC
TRBV20-1	TRBJ2-7	NA	NA	CSTETESYEQYF	TGCAGTACCGAGACGGAATCCTACGAGCAGTACTTC
TRBV28	TRBJ1-1	NA	NA	CASWLDTEASF	TGTGCCAGCTGGTTGGACACTGAAGCTTCCTTT
TRBV6-5	TRBJ2-3	NA	NA	CASSARLTPHSDTQYF	TGTGCCAGCAGTGCACGCCTCACTCCTCATTCCGATACGCAGTATTTT
TRBV6-1	TRBJ2-1	few	TRBD2	CASIDHLAAKYNEQFF	TGTGCCAGCATTGATCATCTAGCGGCAAAATACAATGAGCAGTTCTTC
TRBV12-3/TRBV12-4	TRBJ2-1	once	NA	CASSPRRGTYKEQFF	TGTGCCAGCAGTCCCCGAAGAGGTACCTACAAAGAGCAGTTCTTC
TRBV29-1	TRBJ1-1	NA	NA	CSSISLGDGAFF	TGCAGCTCCATATCGCTGGGCGATGGAGCTTTCTTT
TRBV11-1	TRBJ2-3	NA	TRBD1	CASTLGQGADKQYF	TGTGCCAGCACCTTAGGGCAGGGGGCAGATAAGCAGTATTTT
TRBV11-3	TRBJ2-7	once	NA	CDSSPPGLGASSYEQYF	TGTGACAGCAGCCCTCCAGGTTTGGGGGCCAGCTCCTACGAGCAGTACTTC
TRBV12-1	TRBJ2-3	many	NA	CASSFAQTGYRLTDTQYF	TGTGCCAGCAGCTTTGCCCAGACAGGGTATCGTCTCACAGATACGCAGTATTTT
TRBV11-1	TRBJ2-1	once	TRBD1	CTSTLEPGQGNEQFF	TGTACCAGCACCTTAGAACCGGGACAGGGGAATGAGCAGTTCTTC
TRBV11-2	TRBJ2-2	NA	NA	CASSLDLVERELFF	TGTGCCAGCAGCCTGGACCTAGTGGAGAGGGAACTGTTTTTT
TRBV19	TRBJ2-1	few	NA	CASSMAAGHDEQFF	TGTGCCAGTAGTATGGCGGCGGGACATGATGAGCAGTTCTTC
TRBV11-2	TRBJ2-2	once	NA	CASSRESGRSTGELFF	TGTGCCAGTAGCCGCGAGAGCGGGCGGAGCACCGGGGAGCTGTTTTTT
TRBV20-1	TRBJ1-5	once	NA	CSAAASGGNQPLHF	TGCAGTGCTGCCGCTAGCGGCGGCAATCAGCCCCTGCATTTT
TRBV28	TRBJ2-3	NA	TRBD1	CASSPPGQGTDTQYF	TGTGCCAGCAGTCCTCCGGGACAGGGGACAGATACGCAGTATTTT
TRBV11-2	TRBJ2-1	once	TRBD2	CTSGGTSGSDEQFF	TGTACCAGCGGGGGGACTAGCGGATCCGATGAGCAGTTCTTC
TRBV11-2	TRBJ1-2	many	NA	CASSIRGRTEAGYTF	TGTGCCAGCAGTATCCGCGGGCGGACAGAGGCTGGCTACACCTTC
TRBV7-8	TRBJ2-3	once	NA	CASSLEGIASTDTQYF	TGTGCCAGCAGCTTAGAGGGTATTGCTAGCACAGATACGCAGTATTTT
TRBV20-1	TRBJ2-7	NA	NA	CSTRDRRESYEQYF	TGTAGTACTAGAGATAGGCGAGAGTCCTATGAGCAGTACTTC
TRBV11-3	TRBJ2-7	NA	NA	CASSSGRTGIYEQYF	TGTGCCAGCAGCTCCGGAAGAACAGGGATCTACGAACAGTACTTC
TRBV7-8	TRBJ2-3	NA	NA	CANSLDRTDTQYF	TGTGCCAACAGCTTAGATAGGACAGATACGCAGTATTTT
TRBV6-6	TRBJ1-1	NA	TRBD1	CASSGRTGKVTEAFF	TGTGCCAGCAGTGGTCGGACAGGGAAGGTAACTGAAGCTTTCTTT
TRBV24-1	TRBJ2-1	NA	NA	CATSDLAASYNEQFF	TGTGCCACCAGTGATCTTGCGGCCTCCTACAATGAGCAGTTCTTC